This T cell receptor beta chain was recorded in a study of blood T cell repertoires in COVID-19 (dated by TCRdb to the early 2020s). Regarding the research as a whole: The collaborator samples originated in the United States, Italy and Spain and spanned the acute and convalescent phases of COVID-19. The prospective study material was composed of cDNA or gDNA derived from T cells, B-cell-depleted T cells, or PBMCs. Subjects who had been exposed to COVID-19, were actively infected with it, or had recovered from it provided the deeply sampled blood TCRbeta repertoires that made up the dataset. The repertoires were released in a freely available public database meant as a resource for research on the immune response to SARS-CoV-2. The samples were drawn from the first 160 participants of the ongoing ImmuneRACE study and from 1,254 subjects provided by 6 global collaborators. Nearly every sample came with metadata listing a de-identified subject ID, COVID-19 status, age in years and sex. Where available, HLA class I and class II types were obtained from metadata supplied by the sample provider rather than from assay-based typing. Points the paper makes about the study in general: The quantity of clinical and demographic metadata differed by source and by participant and was supplied without curation.

TCRbeta CDR3 regions were amplified from genomic DNA using the immunoSEQ Assay, a bias-controlled multiplex PCR. In the original analysis: Nucleated cell counts per sample were estimated from amplification of reference gene primers within the assay. To quantify the absolute abundance of each unique TCRbeta CDR3 rearrangement, sequence reads were collapsed and filtered. For each sample, productive Simpson clonality was calculated as the square root of Simpson's diversity index over productive rearrangements. This immuneACCESS table, as held by TCRdb, lists in-frame sequences with V and J called but not all clones. Of the missing ones, under half trace to an unresolved V gene in checked studies; the others have no known cause. That table furnishes V, J and clone size, whereas the DNA furnished D and trimming. This sample has roughly 190,000 clones in its table, and roughly four fifths of those were observed once. The top ten clones comprise approximately 6.1% of the sample.

A word on this clone: There is no known antigen for this receptor. No per-base quality is available; no much larger clone lies one base away.

Collaborating institutions collected whole blood in K2EDTA tubes following their own protocols. For TCRbeta analysis, collaborators shipped samples as frozen whole blood, isolated PBMCs, or DNA extracted from either of those sample types. Trimming at the junction amounts to 4 bases on V and 0 bases on J, and the germline ends lie 15 bases apart. Including the terminal cysteine and phenylalanine, the CDR3 comprises 16 residues. Only the CDR3 DNA is retained, 48 bases long and in frame from the first base. CDR1 and CDR2 (MGHDK, SYGVNS) derive from the germline V gene. Specimen: peripheral blood. The chain joins TRBV25-1 to TRBJ1-2; TRBD1 is a weak D gene call, 6 bases matching. The clonotype comes from a woman in her 40s with acute or convalescent COVID-19. The bases are TGTGCCAGCAGTGCCGCAGGGGCGACTACTAACTATGGCTACACCTTC. Translated, it gives CASSAAGATTNYGYTF.